The clone carrying this T cell receptor beta chain was observed a handful of times. What it recognizes is unknown. TCRdb recomputed calls from the 5' RACE reads with MiXCR, one row per CDR3 protein. The data show under 300,000 distinct CDR3 sequences, around 8.3% seen once. This sample stems from a study of identical twins. Study observations and caveats: Within beta out-of-frame sequences, the excess sharing observed between twins was weaker. A lower insertion count was a feature of abundant cord blood beta clonotypes, with no such feature in memory repertoires. Cross-sectional statistics underpinned the conclusions; the same donors were not followed. Sequences that were out-of-frame, alpha and twin-shared displayed an excess of low generation probability.

Germline V CDR1 and CDR2: SEHNR, FQNEAQ (reference sequence). CDR3 length: 13 residues. V was clipped by 5 bases and J by 3 bases, with 11 bases between them. These same data were also listed under a study on yellow fever vaccine responses in identical twins.

The TCR was taken from a woman younger than 35 in good health. Sequencing was performed on CD8+ T cells sorted from blood. The rearrangement links TRBV7-9 to TRBJ2-7; D unclear. The CDR3 bases are TGTGCCAGCAGCGAAGCCCAGATCTACGAGCAGTACTTC. Its translation: CASSEAQIYEQYF.